Following are 28 T cell receptor beta chains from one sample sequenced in a study of shared clonotypes between healthy human individuals. Clones were read by immunoSEQ multiplex PCR, and TCRdb kept only the in-frame ones, dropping some. This table has around 2.5 million clones, under 95% appearing once. The sample was naive CD4+ T cells from PBMCs. Documented subset: CD45RA+ positively selected. These receptors all stem from a man between 18 and 29 years old in good health. Some clones in this sample may be carry-over from other donors' samples.

The chain recombines TRBV5-1 with TRBJ1-5; possible D gene TRBD1, 5 bases. The germline V gene has CDR1 SGHRS and CDR2 YFSETQ. Trimming pared 0 bases from V and 6 bases from J, leaving 13 bases between. The CDR3 sequence is 15 residues long. The CDR3 loop reads CASSLVAGEAQPQHF. The CDR3 DNA reads TGCGCCAGCAGCTTGGTTGCGGGGGAGGCTCAGCCCCAGCATTTT.

The gene calls are TRBV28 and TRBJ2-2, with D possibly matching TRBD1 (6 bases). This CDR3 is built from 16 residues. The germline CDR1 and CDR2 sequences are MDHEN and SYDVKM. V was clipped by 7 bases and J by 3 bases, with 18 bases between them. This CDR3 reads CASILGGPFHTGELFF. CDR3 nucleotide sequence: TGTGCCAGCATCTTAGGGGGACCTTTTCACACCGGGGAGCTGTTTTTT.

The chain joins TRBV4-2 to TRBJ2-1; possibly TRBD2 for D (5 bases). CDR1 is LGHNA, CDR2 YNFKEQ, per germline. V was clipped by 0 bases and J by 8 bases, with 11 bases between them. This CDR3 is 14 amino acids long. The CDR3 nucleotides are TGTGCCAGCAGCCAAGATGGCAAGAGGGATGAGCAGTTCTTC. Protein: CASSQDGKRDEQFF.

The genes are TRBV19 and TRBJ1-2; TRBD1 is a possible D gene (5 bases). The V and J ends lost 3 bases and 2 bases respectively, with 16 bases between them. The CDR3 sequence is 16 residues long. Germline assignment: CDR1 LNHDA and CDR2 SQIVND (reference sequence). The CDR3 DNA is TGTGCCAGTAGTATGCATTCGCCCGAGGGGAACTATGGCTACACCTTC. As protein: CASSMHSPEGNYGYTF.

The CDR3 coding sequence is TGCGCCAGCAGTGCGTCAGGGGGGCCAGGTGAGCAGTTCTTC. Its translation: CASSASGGPGEQFF. The chain employs TRBV10-1 and TRBJ2-1, with TRBD1 as a possible D gene (7 bases). CDR3 length equals 14 residues. Trimming pared 4 bases from V and 9 bases from J, leaving 16 bases between. Germline CDR1 and CDR2: WNHNN and SYGVQD (reference sequence).

The gene calls are TRBV7-9 and TRBJ2-1; D possibly corresponds to TRBD1 (6 bases). The length of the CDR3 is 16 residues. Germline V lookup: CDR1 SEHNR, CDR2 FQNEAQ (reference sequence). The ends were cut back, 5 bases at V and 0 bases at J, with 14 bases in the middle. Here the CDR3 reads CASSARRGGSYNEQFF. The CDR3 nucleotides are TGTGCCAGCAGCGCGAGACGAGGGGGCTCCTACAATGAGCAGTTCTTC.

V usage is TRBV11-3 and J usage is TRBJ2-2; a possible D gene is TRBD1 (6 bases). This CDR3 is 15 amino acids long. The V and J ends lost 1 base and 0 bases respectively, with 6 bases between them. Germline CDR1 SGHNT, CDR2 YENEEA. In DNA, the CDR3 is TGTGCCAGCAGCTTAGGGACAGCGAACACCGGGGAGCTGTTTTTT. Its protein is CASSLGTANTGELFF.

The chain is built from TRBV6-5 and TRBJ2-7; D is possibly TRBD2 (6 bases). CDR3 length: 13 amino acids. Trimming cost V 6 bases and J 2 bases, with 11 bases left between them. Per germline, CDR1 MNHEY and CDR2 SVGAGI. The CDR3 bases are TGTGCCAGCAGGGCGGCGGGAACCTACGAGCAGTACTTC. Translating gives CASRAAGTYEQYF.

This rearrangement joins TRBV4-1 to TRBJ2-4; D is undetermined. Deletions cut 2 bases from V and 5 bases from J, with 10 bases between. Germline CDR1 MGHRA, CDR2 YSYEKL. The CDR3 spans 14 residues. The CDR3 DNA sequence: TGCGCCAGCAGCCAAACCCTGGGCGAAAACATTCAGTACTTC. This gives the protein CASSQTLGENIQYF.

The chain combines TRBV9 with TRBJ1-4; perhaps TRBD1 as D (6 bases). Trimming cost V 0 bases and J 7 bases, with 16 bases left between them. Germline values: CDR1 SGDLS, CDR2 YYNGEE. The CDR3 loop spans 16 amino acids. CDR3 sequence: CASSVEGVGGVEKLFF. CDR3 bases: TGTGCCAGCAGCGTAGAGGGAGTTGGGGGCGTTGAAAAACTGTTTTTT.

The V and J genes are TRBV7-9 and TRBJ2-1, with TRBD1 identical over 9 bases. Germline-derived CDR1 and CDR2 are SEHNR and FQNEAQ (reference sequence). Losses at the gene ends were 5 bases for V and 2 bases for J; bases not matched to a gene: 4. This CDR3 has 15 amino acids. DNA for the CDR3: TGTGCCAGCAGCCGGGACAGGGAACCCTACAATGAGCAGTTCTTC. Residues: CASSRDREPYNEQFF.

This clone was detected only once. The chain couples TRBV9 to TRBJ2-7; TRBD1 matches 7 bases. The CDR3 extends over 15 amino acids. In germline, CDR1 is SGDLS, CDR2 YYNGEE. The junction had 8 bases not matched to a gene; V was cut back by 4 bases and J by 1 base. CDR3 residues: CASSPQGELSYEQYF. Here the CDR3 DNA reads TGTGCCAGCAGCCCCCAGGGGGAACTATCCTACGAGCAGTACTTC.

The chain uses TRBV5-6 and TRBJ1-4, with TRBD1 as a possible D gene (5 bases). Trimming left V 4 bases short and J 5 bases short, with 15 bases between. The CDR3 spans 15 residues. Germline assignment: CDR1 SGHDT and CDR2 YYEEEE. The CDR3 nucleotides are TGTGCCAGCAGCGCCAGTAGGGGAGGGAATGAAAAACTGTTTTTT. Protein sequence: CASSASRGGNEKLFF.

CDR3 sequence reads: CASSTLGAGGYGYTF. The CDR3 coding sequence is TGTGCCAGTAGTACCCTCGGGGCAGGGGGCTATGGCTACACCTTC. The chain has TRBV19 and TRBJ1-2; 7 bases are shared with TRBD1. CDR3 length equals 15 residues. V gave up 4 bases and J gave up 4 bases; unmatched junction bases: 9. Germline lookup yields CDR1 LNHDA and CDR2 SQIVND (reference sequence).

The rearrangement uses TRBV5-1 and TRBJ2-7, with TRBD2 as a possible D gene (6 bases). CDR3 size: 14 residues. CDR1 is SGHRS and CDR2 is YFSETQ in the germline V gene. The V and J ends lost 4 bases and 2 bases respectively, with 13 bases between them. In DNA form, the CDR3 reads TGCGCCAGCAGCCCGGTTGCGGGGCCCTACGAGCAGTACTTC. Its translation is CASSPVAGPYEQYF.

This chain links TRBV6-5 with TRBJ2-1, with TRBD1 matching 9 bases. Trimming cost V 6 bases and J 9 bases; bases outside gene matches: 9. Germline CDR1 MNHEY, CDR2 SVGAGI. The CDR3 extends over 14 amino acids. The DNA for the CDR3 is TGTGCCAGCAGCGCGAGGGACAGGGTTCCTGAGCAGTTCTTC. It yields the protein CASSARDRVPEQFF.

On this clone itself: The identical CDR3 is also encoded by other nucleotide sequences in the sample. This chain joins TRBV9 and TRBJ2-1; weak D call: TRBD1 (7 bases). From germline, CDR1 is SGDLS and CDR2 YYNGEE. The V end was cut by 4 bases, the J end by 0 bases, with 11 bases between. This CDR3 is built from 15 residues. CDR3 in DNA: TGTGCCAGCAGCCAGGGGGGATCCTCCTACAATGAGCAGTTCTTC. Its protein product is CASSQGGSSYNEQFF.

The gene calls are TRBV7-3 and TRBJ1-2, with no clear D. The V gene lost 7 bases and the J gene lost 8 bases, with 17 bases spanning the gap. CDR1 and CDR2 from the germline V gene are SGHTA and FQGTGA. The CDR3 sequence is 13 residues long. CDR3 in DNA: TGTGCCAGCACCGGAAAAGCCTCGCGGGGCTACACCTTC. Its translation: CASTGKASRGYTF. The full variable domain, its missing parts supplied by reference TRBV7-3 and TRBJ1-2, is GAGVSQTPSNKVTEKGKYVELRCDPISGHTALYWYRQSLGQGPEFLIYFQGTGAADDSGLPNDRFFAVRPEGSVSTLKIQRTERGDSAVYLCASTGKASRGYTFGSGTRLTVV.

This rearrangement joins TRBV27 to TRBJ1-1; D possibly corresponds to TRBD1 (5 bases). V lost 3 bases and J lost 4, with 15 bases in between. Germline-derived CDR1 and CDR2 are MNHEY and SMNVEV (reference sequence). CDR3 length: 15 residues. The CDR3 DNA reads as TGTGCCAGCAGTTTTCAGGCAGGGTGGATCACTGAAGCTTTCTTT. Its protein product is CASSFQAGWITEAFF.

The chain joins TRBV10-2 to TRBJ2-5; D is ambiguous. The CDR3 runs to 14 residues. V lost 8 bases, J lost 2 bases, and 15 bases lay in between. Germline V lookup: CDR1 WSHSY, CDR2 SAAADI. In nucleotides, the CDR3 is TGCGCCAGCTCCCAAGCGACCCTACAAGAGACCCAGTACTTC. It translates to CASSQATLQETQYF.

The chain combines TRBV18 with TRBJ2-3; D unresolved. This CDR3 is 16 amino acids long. V was clipped by 0 bases and J by 5 bases, with 15 bases between them. Per germline, CDR1 KGHSH and CDR2 LQKENI. CDR3 sequence reads: CASSPPGSTRVDTQYF. As DNA, the CDR3 is TGTGCCAGCTCACCACCCGGCTCTACTCGTGTAGATACGCAGTATTTT.

This sequence joins TRBV10-3 and TRBJ2-5; a possible D gene is TRBD2 (5 bases). The germline V gene encodes CDR1 ENHRY and CDR2 SYGVKD. The CDR3 is 13 amino acids. V lost 4 bases and J lost 2, with 8 bases in between. CDR3 bases: TGTGCCATCAGTGTAGGGAGTCAAGAGACCCAGTACTTC. It encodes CAISVGSQETQYF.

V and J are TRBV28 and TRBJ2-5; perhaps TRBD2 as D (6 bases). The V gene's germline CDR1 is MDHEN and CDR2 SYDVKM. V was clipped by 3 bases and J by 1 base, with 9 bases between them. This CDR3 is built from 14 residues. CDR3 sequence: CASSFAGSQETQYF. The CDR3 DNA is TGTGCCAGCAGTTTCGCGGGGAGCCAAGAGACCCAGTACTTC.

CDR3 nucleotide sequence: TGCGCCAGCAGCCAATTACAGTCCGCTAACTATGGCTACACCTTC. Encoded protein: CASSQLQSANYGYTF. The V call is TRBV4-1, the J call TRBJ1-2; D uncertain. CDR3 length: 15 residues. Per the germline V gene, CDR1 is MGHRA and CDR2 is YSYEKL. The V and J ends lost 2 bases and 0 bases respectively, with 10 bases between them.

This rearrangement joins TRBV29-1 to TRBJ2-1; the D gene is possibly TRBD2 (5 bases). The germline V gene encodes CDR1 SQVTM and CDR2 ANQGSEA. The CDR3 is 13 amino acids. V lost 6 bases and J lost 5, with 14 bases in between. The CDR3 sequence: CSVRSGKNNEQFF. The CDR3 DNA reads as TGCAGCGTCCGGAGCGGAAAGAACAATGAGCAGTTCTTC.

V and J are TRBV11-2 and TRBJ2-3, with D maybe TRBD1 (5 bases). Germline-derived CDR1 and CDR2 are SGHAT and FQNNGV. CDR3 length: 16 residues. The V gene lost 5 bases and the J gene lost 0 bases, with 15 bases spanning the gap. CDR3 region: CASSLRQKISTDTQYF. DNA for the CDR3: TGTGCCAGCAGCCTAAGACAGAAGATAAGCACAGATACGCAGTATTTT.

The V and J genes are TRBV19 and TRBJ1-2, with D unresolved. The CDR3 runs to 15 residues. Trimming took off 3 bases at V and 1 base at J, with 12 bases between the two ends. The germline V gene has CDR1 LNHDA and CDR2 SQIVND (reference sequence). The DNA of the CDR3 is TGTGCCAGTAGTATGGGTACAGCGAGTAACTATGGCTACACCTTC. This codes for CASSMGTASNYGYTF. Looking up the rest from reference TRBV19 and TRBJ1-2 gives the full variable domain: DGGITQSPKYLFRKEGQNVTLSCEQNLNHDAMYWYRQDPGQGLRLIYYSQIVNDFQKGDIAEGYSVSREKKESFPLTVTSAQKNPTAFYLCASSMGTASNYGYTFGSGTRLTVV.

A remark on this clone: Other DNA sequences within the sample encode an identical CDR3. J is TRBJ1-1 and V is TRBV5-1; D might be TRBD1 (6 bases). V lost 1 base and J 0 bases, leaving 7 bases between the germline ends. Germline-derived CDR1 and CDR2 are SGHRS and YFSETQ. The CDR3 has 14 residues. The CDR3 DNA reads as TGCGCCAGCAGCTTGACAGGGTTGAACACTGAAGCTTTCTTT. Amino acid sequence: CASSLTGLNTEAFF.